The present T cell receptor beta chain was sequenced within a study of shared clonotypes between healthy human individuals. Study-level points and caveats: The authors expected sequencing depth to affect clonotype sharing among donors.

TCRdb's table, derived via immunoSEQ multiplex PCR, lists solely in-frame clones and lacks some. The sample includes roughly 2.5 million clones, 90% to 95% of them seen just once. This clone was found once. No antigen is known for it. The CDR3 sequence is 15 residues long. The V gene's germline CDR1 is KGHSH and CDR2 LQKENI. Trimming at V came to 3 bases and at J to 3 bases, leaving 7 bases not matched to a gene. Sequenced: naive CD4+ T cells sorted from blood. Subset described: CD45RA+ positively selected. The chain carries TRBV18 and TRBJ2-7; 8 bases agree with TRBD2. This sequence was found in a man between 18 and 35 years old in good health. The DNA of the CDR3 is TGTGCCAGCTCACCGACTAGCGCTGGGGACTACGAGCAGTACTTC. Amino acids: CASSPTSAGDYEQYF.